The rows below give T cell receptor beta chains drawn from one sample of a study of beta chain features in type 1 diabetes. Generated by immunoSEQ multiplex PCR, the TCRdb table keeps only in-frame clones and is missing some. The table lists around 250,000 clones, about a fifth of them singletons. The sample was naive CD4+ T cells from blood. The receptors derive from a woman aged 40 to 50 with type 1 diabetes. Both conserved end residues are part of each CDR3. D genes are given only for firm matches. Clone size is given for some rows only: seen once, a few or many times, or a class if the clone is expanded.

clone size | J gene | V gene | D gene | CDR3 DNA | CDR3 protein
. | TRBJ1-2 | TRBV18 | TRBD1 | TGTGCCAGCTCACTGGACAGGGGTTACTATGGCTACACCTTC | CASSLDRGYYGYTF
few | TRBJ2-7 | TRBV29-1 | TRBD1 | TGCAGCGTTGCGATGGTGACAGGGGCCATTTGGGAGCAGTACTTC | CSVAMVTGAIWEQYF
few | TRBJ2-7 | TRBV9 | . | TGTGCCAGCAGCCCAAGGACTGACTACGAGCAGTACTTC | CASSPRTDYEQYF
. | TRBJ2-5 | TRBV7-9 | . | TGTGCCAGCAGCCATGGGGCAGTACAAGAGACCCAGTACTTC | CASSHGAVQETQYF
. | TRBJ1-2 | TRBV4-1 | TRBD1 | TGCGCCAGCAGCCAAGGACAGGGGGCGGCTGGCTATGGCTACACCTTC | CASSQGQGAAGYGYTF
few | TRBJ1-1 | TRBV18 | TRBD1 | TGTGCCAGCTCACCACAGGGGGCGCGGGGCTGGAACACTGAAGCTTTCTTT | CASSPQGARGWNTEAFF
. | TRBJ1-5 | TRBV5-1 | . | TGCGCCAGCAGCTTGGAAACGGGAGGAGGTCAGCCCCAGCATTTT | CASSLETGGGQPQHF
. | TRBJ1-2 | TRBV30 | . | TGTGCCTGGACCGAAGCAGGGATCCGCTTGCATGGCTACACCTTC | CAWTEAGIRLHGYTF
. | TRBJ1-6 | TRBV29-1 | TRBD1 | TGCAGCGTGCGGGACAGTGGTTCACCCCTCCACTTT | CSVRDSGSPLHF
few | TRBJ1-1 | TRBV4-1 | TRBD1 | TGCGCCAGCAGCCAAGATCCGGGACAGGGGGGCACTGAAGCTTTCTTT | CASSQDPGQGGTEAFF
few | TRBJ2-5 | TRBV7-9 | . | TGTGCCAGCAGCCCTACACAGGGAGAGCGGGAGACCCAGTACTTC | CASSPTQGERETQYF
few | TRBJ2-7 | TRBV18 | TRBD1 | TGTGCCAGCTCACCAGGACAGGGGGATACCTACGAGCAGTACTTC | CASSPGQGDTYEQYF
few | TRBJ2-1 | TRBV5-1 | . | TGCGCCAGCAGCTTAGTTGATAGCTCCTACAATGAGCAGTTCTTC | CASSLVDSSYNEQFF
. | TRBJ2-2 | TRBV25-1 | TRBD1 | TGTGCCAGCAGTGCCGACAGGGGGACCGGGGAGCTGTTTTTT | CASSADRGTGELFF
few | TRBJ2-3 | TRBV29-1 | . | TGCAGCTTGAGGTCTAGCAGGAACACAGATACGCAGTATTTT | CSLRSSRNTDTQYF
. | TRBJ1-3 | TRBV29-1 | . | TGCAGCGTGGAAGCATCTGGAAACACCATATATTTT | CSVEASGNTIYF
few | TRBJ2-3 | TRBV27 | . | TGTGCCAGCAGTCCCGACGGAGCTTACACAGATACGCAGTATTTT | CASSPDGAYTDTQYF
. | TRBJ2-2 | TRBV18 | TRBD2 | TGTGCCAGCTCGGCCTACGGGACTAGCGGGAGGACCGGGGAGCTGTTTTTT | CASSAYGTSGRTGELFF
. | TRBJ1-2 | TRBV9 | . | TGTGCCAGCAGCGTAGCGGTCGACGCGGATGGCTACACCTTC | CASSVAVDADGYTF
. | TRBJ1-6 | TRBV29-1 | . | TGCAGCGTTGCCTCGGACAGCTCCTATAATTCACCCCTCCACTTT | CSVASDSSYNSPLHF
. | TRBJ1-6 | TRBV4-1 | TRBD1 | TGCGCCAGCAGCCAAGGCCAGGGGGCTGGTAATTCACCCCTCCACTTT | CASSQGQGAGNSPLHF